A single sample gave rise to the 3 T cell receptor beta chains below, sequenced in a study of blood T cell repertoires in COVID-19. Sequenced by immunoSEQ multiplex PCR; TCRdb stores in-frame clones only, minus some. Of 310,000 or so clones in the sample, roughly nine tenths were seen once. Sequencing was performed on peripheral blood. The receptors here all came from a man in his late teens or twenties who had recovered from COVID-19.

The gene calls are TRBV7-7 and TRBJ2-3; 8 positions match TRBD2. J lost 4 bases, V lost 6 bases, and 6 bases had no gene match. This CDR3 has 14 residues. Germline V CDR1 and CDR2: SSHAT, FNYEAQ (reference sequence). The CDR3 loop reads CASSHGLASDTQYF. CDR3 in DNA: TGTGCCAGCAGTCACGGACTAGCTTCAGATACGCAGTATTTT. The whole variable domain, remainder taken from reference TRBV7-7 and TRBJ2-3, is GAGVSQSPRYKVTKRGQDVTLRCDPISSHATLYWYQQALGQGPEFLTYFNYEAQPDKSGLPSDRFSAERPEGSISTLTIQRTEQRDSAMYRCASSHGLASDTQYFGPGTRLTVL.

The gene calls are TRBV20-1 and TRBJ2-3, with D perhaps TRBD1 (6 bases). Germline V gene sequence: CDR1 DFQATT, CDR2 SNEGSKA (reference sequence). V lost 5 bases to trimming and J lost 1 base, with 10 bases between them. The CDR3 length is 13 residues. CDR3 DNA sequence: TGCAGTGCTGGTGGGGGCGGCACAGATACGCAGTATTTT. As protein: CSAGGGGTDTQYF.

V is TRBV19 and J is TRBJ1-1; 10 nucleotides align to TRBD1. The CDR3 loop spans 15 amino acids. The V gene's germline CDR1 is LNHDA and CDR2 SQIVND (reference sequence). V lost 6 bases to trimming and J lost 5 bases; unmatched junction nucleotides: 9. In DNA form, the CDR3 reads TGTGCCAGTAGGATGGGGGACAGGGGCCCGACTGAAGCTTTCTTT. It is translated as CASRMGDRGPTEAFF.